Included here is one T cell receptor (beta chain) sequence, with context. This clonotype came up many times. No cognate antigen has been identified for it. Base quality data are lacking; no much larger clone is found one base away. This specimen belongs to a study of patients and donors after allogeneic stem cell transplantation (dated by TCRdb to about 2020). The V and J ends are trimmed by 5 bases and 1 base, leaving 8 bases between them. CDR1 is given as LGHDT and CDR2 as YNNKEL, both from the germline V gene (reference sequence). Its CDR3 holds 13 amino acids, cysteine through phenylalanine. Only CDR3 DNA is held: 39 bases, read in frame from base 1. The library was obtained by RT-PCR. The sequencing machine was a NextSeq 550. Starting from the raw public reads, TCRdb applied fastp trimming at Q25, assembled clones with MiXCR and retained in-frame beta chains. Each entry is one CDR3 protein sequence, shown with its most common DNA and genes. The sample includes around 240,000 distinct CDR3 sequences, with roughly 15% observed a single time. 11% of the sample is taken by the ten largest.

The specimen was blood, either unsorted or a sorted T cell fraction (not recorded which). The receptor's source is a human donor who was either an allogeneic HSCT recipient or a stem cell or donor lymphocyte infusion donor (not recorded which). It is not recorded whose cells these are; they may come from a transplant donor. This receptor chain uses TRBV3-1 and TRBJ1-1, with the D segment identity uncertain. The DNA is TGTGCCAGCAGCTCAGCCAGGAACACTGAAGCTTTCTTT. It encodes CASSSARNTEAFF.